One TCR beta chain is described in this entry. The antigen is not known. The length of the CDR3 is 16 residues. CDR1 and CDR2 (germline): SGHDN, FVKESK. V lost 0 bases, J lost 4 bases, and 15 bases lay in between. Method: immunoSEQ multiplex PCR; TCRdb's copy keeps in-frame clones and lacks some. The sample consists of about 38,000 clones, 85% to 95% of them appearing once. The source of the sample is a study of regulatory dendritic cells for organ transplantation. Findings of the study overall: Naive CD4+ and CD8+ repertoires were highly diverse; memory CD8+ was most oligoclonal.

The clonotype comes from a human donor in good health. Sequencing was performed on naive CD8+ T cells from blood. The sample's subset: CD45RA+ naive T cells. The gene calls are TRBV14 and TRBJ1-2; the D gene is possibly TRBD1 (5 bases). Here the CDR3 reads CASSQDRDDLGYGYTF. The CDR3 nucleotides are TGTGCCAGCAGCCAAGATAGGGACGATCTCGGCTATGGCTACACCTTC.